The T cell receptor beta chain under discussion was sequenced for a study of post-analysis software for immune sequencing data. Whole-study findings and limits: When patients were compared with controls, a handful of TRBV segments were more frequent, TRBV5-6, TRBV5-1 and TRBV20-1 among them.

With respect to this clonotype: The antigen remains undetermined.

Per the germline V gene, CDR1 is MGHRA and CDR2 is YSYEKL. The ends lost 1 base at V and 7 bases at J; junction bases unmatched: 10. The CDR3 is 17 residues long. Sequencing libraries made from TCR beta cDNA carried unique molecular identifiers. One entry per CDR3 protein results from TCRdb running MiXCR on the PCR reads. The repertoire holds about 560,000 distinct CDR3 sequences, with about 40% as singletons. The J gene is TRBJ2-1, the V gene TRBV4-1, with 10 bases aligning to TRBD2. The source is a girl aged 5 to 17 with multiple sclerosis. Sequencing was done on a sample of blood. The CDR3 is CASSQGGLAGVDNEQFF. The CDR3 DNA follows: TGCGCCAGCAGCCAAGGGGGGCTAGCGGGGGTGGATAATGAGCAGTTCTTC.